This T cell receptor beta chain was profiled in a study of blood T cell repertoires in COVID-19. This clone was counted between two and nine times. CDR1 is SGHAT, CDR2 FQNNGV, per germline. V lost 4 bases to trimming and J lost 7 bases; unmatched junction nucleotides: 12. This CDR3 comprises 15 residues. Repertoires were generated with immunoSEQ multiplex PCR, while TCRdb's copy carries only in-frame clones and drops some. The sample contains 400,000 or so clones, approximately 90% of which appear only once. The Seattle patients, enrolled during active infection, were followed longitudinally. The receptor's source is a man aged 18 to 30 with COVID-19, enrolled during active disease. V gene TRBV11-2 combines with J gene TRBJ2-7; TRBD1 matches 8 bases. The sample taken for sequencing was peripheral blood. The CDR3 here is CASSYVNRGSEEQYF. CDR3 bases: TGTGCCAGCAGCTACGTAAACAGGGGGAGTGAAGAGCAGTACTTC.